Below, one T cell receptor (beta chain) is given with its context. As yet, its antigen is unknown. This specimen comes from a study of PD-L1 blockade in urothelial cancer. Study-wide context: About 90% of the 29 patients were males with bladder-origin urothelial cancer. Analyses were performed on blood at 3 weeks after treatment start (the second dose) and at 6 weeks.

The sample's time point: peripheral blood 6 weeks after treatment start. Measured with immunoSEQ multiplex PCR; TCRdb has only the in-frame clones, and not every one. The table shows about 43,000 clones, with roughly four fifths occurring only once. The study's findings and limits: Below-median blood TCR clonality before treatment forecast better survival.

This clonotype originated in a man in his sixties with urothelial cancer. This specimen was PBMCs, taken around atezolizumab (anti-PD-L1) treatment.

In DNA form, the CDR3 reads TGTGCCAGCAGCCACCCCTTAGGGGGACAGAGAAATATAGGAAACACCATATATTTT. Its protein product is CASSHPLGGQRNIGNTIYF. The chain recombines TRBV7-9 with TRBJ1-3; 7 nucleotides agree with TRBD1. Trimming took 5 bases from V and 4 from J; bases not matched to a gene: 20. From germline, CDR1 is SEHNR and CDR2 FQNEAQ (reference sequence). The CDR3 extends over 19 amino acids.